This paragraph reports one T cell receptor beta chain. This entry belongs to a study of blood T cell repertoires in COVID-19. Method: immunoSEQ multiplex PCR; TCRdb's copy keeps in-frame clones and lacks some. The sample consists of just over 300,000 clones, 80% to 90% of them appearing once. Germline values: CDR1 SGHNT, CDR2 YYREEE (reference sequence). Trimming removed 4 bases from V and 2 bases from J; junction bases left unmatched: 8. The CDR3 sequence is 15 residues long. The TCR was taken from a man aged 30 to 39 who had recovered from COVID-19. The chain joins TRBV5-4 to TRBJ2-7; 8 bases agree with TRBD2. The specimen sequenced was PBMCs or T cells enriched from blood (not recorded which). The CDR3 DNA sequence: TGTGCCAGCAGCGGGGGAGCGGGGGTCCCCTACGAGCAGTACTTC. Translated: CASSGGAGVPYEQYF.